The 23 T cell receptor beta chains listed next were all sequenced from one sample in a study of blood T cell repertoires in COVID-19. Profiling relied on immunoSEQ multiplex PCR, and the TCRdb table lists in-frame clones only, not all of them. The sample includes 15,000 to 20,000 clones, approximately 89% seen only once; the top ten take approximately 4.3%. Sequencing was carried out using peripheral blood. The receptor set was obtained from a man in his 60s with active COVID-19.

The genes are TRBV5-1 and TRBJ2-2; 9 bases line up with TRBD1. V trimming: 1 base; J trimming: 6 bases; junction bases outside the gene matches: 7. The CDR3 length is 16 residues. Germline CDR1 SGHRS, CDR2 YFSETQ. The CDR3 nucleotides read TGCGCCAGCAGCTTGCAGACAGGGGGAAGGTCCGGGGAGCTGTTTTTT. Translated: CASSLQTGGRSGELFF.

The chain has TRBV7-2 and TRBJ2-7; 10 nucleotides agree with TRBD2. Germline assignment: CDR1 SGHTA and CDR2 FQGNSA. The V and J ends lost 6 bases and 2 bases, in that order; junction bases with no gene match: 7. This CDR3 spans 15 amino acids. The CDR3 loop is CASRHTSGETYEQYF. In DNA form, the CDR3 reads TGTGCCAGCAGACACACTAGCGGGGAAACCTACGAGCAGTACTTC.

The V and J genes are TRBV24-1 and TRBJ1-1, with TRBD1 matching over 8 bases. Germline loops: CDR1 KGHDR, CDR2 SFDVKD. The CDR3 has 13 residues. The J segment lost 1 base and the V segment lost 9 bases, leaving 3 bases of the junction unmatched. Here the CDR3 DNA reads TGTGCCACCCGAGGGACAGGGAACACTGAAGCTTTCTTT. This sequence encodes CATRGTGNTEAFF.

This clone occurred once. The rearrangement joins TRBV11-2 to TRBJ2-3; 10 nucleotides align to TRBD2. J lost 1 base, V lost 1 base, and 5 bases had no gene match. The CDR3 spans 17 residues. Germline V gene sequence: CDR1 SGHAT, CDR2 FQNNGV. CDR3 nucleotide sequence: TGTGCCAGCAGCTTAGCGACCCTAGCGGGGGGCACAGATACGCAGTATTTT. Translated: CASSLATLAGGTDTQYF.

The chain combines TRBV4-1 with TRBJ1-2; possibly TRBD1 for D (6 bases). In germline, CDR1 is MGHRA, CDR2 YSYEKL. The CDR3 sequence is 13 residues long. Trimming shortened V by 1 base and J by 4 bases, and 7 bases separated the two germline ends. CDR3 sequence (DNA): TGCGCCAGCAGCCAAGCGGACAGCTATGGCTACACCTTC. It translates to CASSQADSYGYTF.

V usage is TRBV2 and J usage is TRBJ2-6; possibly TRBD1 for D (6 bases). The CDR3 sequence is 15 residues long. Germline V gene data show CDR1 as SNHLY and CDR2 as FYNNEI. Trimming left V 8 bases short and J 0 bases short, with 11 bases between. The CDR3 loop is CASQTGTSGANVLTF. The CDR3 region has the DNA TGTGCCAGCCAGACAGGTACCTCTGGGGCCAACGTCCTGACTTTC.

The chain couples TRBV25-1 to TRBJ1-6; no clear D. V was cut by 2 bases and J by 8 bases, with 7 bases left in between. Per the germline V gene, CDR1 is MGHDK and CDR2 is SYGVNS. This CDR3 comprises 13 residues. CDR3 coding DNA: TGTGCCAGCAGTGAACGTCCGGATTCACCCCTCCACTTT. Its translation: CASSERPDSPLHF.

The chain combines TRBV7-9 with TRBJ2-5; D is undetermined. The CDR3 extends over 13 amino acids. V lost 3 bases, J lost 0 bases, and 5 bases lay in between. Per the germline V gene, CDR1 is SEHNR and CDR2 is FQNEAQ (reference sequence). The CDR3 sequence: CASSFPNQETQYF. The DNA for the CDR3 is TGTGCCAGCAGCTTCCCTAACCAAGAGACCCAGTACTTC.

CDR3 loop: CASSQGMALNAQYF. The CDR3 bases are TGTGCCAGCAGCCAAGGAATGGCCTTGAATGCGCAGTATTTT. V usage is TRBV4-2 and J usage is TRBJ2-3; D gene uncertain. V lost 1 base and J lost 10, with 15 bases in between. CDR1 is LGHNA and CDR2 is YNFKEQ in the germline V gene. This CDR3 is 14 amino acids long.

The chain combines TRBV12-3 or TRBV12-4 with TRBJ1-1; D is uncertain. With 6 bases removed from V and 4 bases from J, the gap between germline ends came to 9 bases. The CDR3 totals 12 residues. The CDR3 is CASSPDSTEAFF. As DNA, the CDR3 is TGTGCCAGCAGCCCCGATAGCACTGAAGCTTTCTTT.

CDR3 protein: CASSYSFGGYNEQFF. The CDR3, as DNA: TGTGCCAGCAGTTACTCGTTCGGAGGTTACAATGAGCAGTTCTTC. The chain recombines TRBV6-5 with TRBJ2-1, with TRBD2 as a possible D gene (5 bases). The CDR3 length is 15 residues. The V gene lost 0 bases and the J gene lost 4 bases, with 10 bases spanning the gap. Germline V gene sequence: CDR1 MNHEY, CDR2 SVGAGI.

The genes are TRBV14 and TRBJ2-1, with 7 bases that match TRBD2. The J segment lost 0 bases and the V segment lost 3 bases, leaving 8 bases of the junction unmatched. CDR3 size: 17 residues. CDR1 and CDR2 from the germline V gene are SGHDN and FVKESK. Here the CDR3 reads CASSQGSGQSSYNEQFF. The CDR3 DNA reads TGTGCCAGCAGCCAGGGTAGCGGGCAGAGCTCCTACAATGAGCAGTTCTTC.

The gene calls are TRBV7-3 and TRBJ1-2; unclear D gene. The CDR3 is 13 residues long. V lost 1 base to trimming and J lost 9 bases, with 12 bases between them. Germline V gene lookup returns CDR1 SGHTA and CDR2 FQGTGA. In nucleotides, the CDR3 is TGTGCCAGCAGCTTAATGGTCGGGGATCGCTACACCTTC. Its protein product is CASSLMVGDRYTF.

The V call is TRBV19, the J call TRBJ2-7, with 8 bases identical to TRBD2. Germline V gene sequence: CDR1 LNHDA, CDR2 SQIVND (reference sequence). After removal of 5 bases from V and 4 bases from J, the junction contained 22 bases not matched to a gene. The CDR3 contains 19 residues. The CDR3 DNA follows: TGTGCCAGTAGTGTCCGACTAGCGCCCTCTAAAACGTACCGGTACGAGCAGTACTTC. Translating gives CASSVRLAPSKTYRYEQYF.

The gene calls are TRBV7-9 and TRBJ2-7, with 7 positions matching TRBD1. This CDR3 comprises 13 residues. V shed 2 bases, J shed 3 bases, and the junction held 1 base outside the gene matches. Germline assignment: CDR1 SEHNR and CDR2 FQNEAQ (reference sequence). Here the CDR3 reads CASSLRTGYEQYF. CDR3 bases: TGTGCCAGCAGCTTAAGGACAGGCTACGAGCAGTACTTC.

This chain joins TRBV7-2 and TRBJ1-2; D may be TRBD1 (6 bases). CDR1 and CDR2 from the germline V gene are SGHTA and FQGNSA. V lost 2 bases, J lost 6 bases, and 10 bases lay in between. This CDR3 comprises 13 residues. In DNA form, the CDR3 reads TGTGCCAGCAGCTTAACAGGGTTAGATGGCTACACCTTC. This sequence encodes CASSLTGLDGYTF.

The chain joins TRBV15 to TRBJ2-1, with a weak D call TRBD2 (7 bases). The CDR3 has 14 residues. Germline CDR1 is LNHNV and CDR2 is YYDKDF (reference sequence). Between the trimmed V and J ends, which lost 5 bases and 14 bases, there was a span of 22 bases. The CDR3 region is CATSGREQGLGKFF. The CDR3 DNA reads TGTGCCACCAGCGGGAGGGAACAGGGCCTGGGGAAGTTCTTC.

In DNA, the CDR3 is TGTGCCAGCAGCCCGGACAGCCACCCGGCGGCTAATGAAAAACTGTTTTTT. Translating gives CASSPDSHPAANEKLFF. The chain combines TRBV5-5 with TRBJ1-4, with TRBD1 as a possible D gene (6 bases). The germline CDR1 and CDR2 sequences are SGHKS and YYEKEE (reference sequence). With 4 bases removed from V and 3 bases from J, the gap between germline ends came to 19 bases. This CDR3 region has 17 residues. Based on the CDR3 plus reference TRBV5-5 and TRBJ1-4, the full variable domain is DAGVTQSPTHLIKTRGQQVTLRCSPISGHKSVSWYQQVLGQGPQFIFQYYEKEERGRGNFPDRFSARQFPNYSSELNVNALLLGDSALYLCASSPDSHPAANEKLFFGSGTQLSVL.

The chain combines TRBV4-1 with TRBJ2-5, with TRBD2 matching 15 bases. J was trimmed by 3 bases and V by 1 base; bases with no gene match: 9. The germline CDR1 and CDR2 sequences are MGHRA and YSYEKL. This CDR3 has 19 amino acids. CDR3 region: CASSQARTSGGAAEETQYF. The CDR3 nucleotides are TGCGCCAGCAGCCAAGCAAGGACTAGCGGGGGGGCCGCCGAAGAGACCCAGTACTTC.

This sequence joins TRBV21-1 and TRBJ2-4; the DNA was not compared with TRBD2, the D call given in the table. TRBV21-1 corresponds to a pseudogene. The CDR3 is 17 residues long. CDR3 DNA sequence: TGTGCCAGCCCCAAGGGTGCGGGGGCGGCGTGGGTAGACATTCAGTACTTC. Its translation is CASPKGAGAAWVDIQYF.

This rearrangement joins TRBV20-1 to TRBJ2-1; D call uncertain. CDR1 and CDR2 (germline): DFQATT, SNEGSKA (reference sequence). The CDR3 sequence is 11 residues long. The ends were cut back, 4 bases at V and 10 bases at J, with 11 bases in the middle. CDR3 sequence: CSATGDSEQFF. The CDR3 bases are TGCAGTGCTACCGGAGACTCCGAGCAGTTCTTC.

The genes are TRBV28 and TRBJ1-1, with 8 positions matching TRBD1. With 3 bases clipped from V and 4 bases from J, the junction kept 7 bases outside the gene matches. The CDR3 loop spans 15 amino acids. Germline V lookup: CDR1 MDHEN, CDR2 SYDVKM. As DNA, the CDR3 is TGTGCCAGCAGTTTTCGGACAGGGCCGGGCACTGAAGCTTTCTTT. Encoded protein: CASSFRTGPGTEAFF.

The rearrangement joins TRBV6-1 to TRBJ2-3; possible D gene TRBD2, 6 bases. The CDR3 consists of 15 residues. Germline CDR1 reads MNHNS; CDR2 reads SASEGT. Trimming removed 3 bases at V and 3 bases at J, with 13 bases between. CDR3 in amino acids: CASSDPGGGTDTQYF. The CDR3 DNA sequence: TGTGCCAGCAGTGATCCCGGGGGAGGAACAGATACGCAGTATTTT.